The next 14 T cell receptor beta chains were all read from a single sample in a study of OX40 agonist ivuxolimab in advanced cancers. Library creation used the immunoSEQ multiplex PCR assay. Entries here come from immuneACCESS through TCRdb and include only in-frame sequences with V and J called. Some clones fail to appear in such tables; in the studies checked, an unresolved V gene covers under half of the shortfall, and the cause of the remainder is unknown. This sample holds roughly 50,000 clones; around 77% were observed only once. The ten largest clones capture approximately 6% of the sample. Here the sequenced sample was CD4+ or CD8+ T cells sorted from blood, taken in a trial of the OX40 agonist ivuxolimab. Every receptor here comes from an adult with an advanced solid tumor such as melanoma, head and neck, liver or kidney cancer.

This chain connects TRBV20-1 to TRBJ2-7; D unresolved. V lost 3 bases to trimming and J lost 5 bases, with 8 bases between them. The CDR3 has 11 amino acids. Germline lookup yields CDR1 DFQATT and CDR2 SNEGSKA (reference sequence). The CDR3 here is CSASYRNEQYF. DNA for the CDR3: TGCAGTGCTAGTTACCGGAACGAGCAGTACTTC.

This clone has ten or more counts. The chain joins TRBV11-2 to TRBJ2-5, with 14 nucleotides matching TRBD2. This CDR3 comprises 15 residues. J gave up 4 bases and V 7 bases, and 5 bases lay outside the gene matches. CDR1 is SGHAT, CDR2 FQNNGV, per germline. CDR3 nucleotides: TGTGCCAGCACCCTGGGACTAGCGGGAGCAGAGACCCAGTACTTC. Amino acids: CASTLGLAGAETQYF.

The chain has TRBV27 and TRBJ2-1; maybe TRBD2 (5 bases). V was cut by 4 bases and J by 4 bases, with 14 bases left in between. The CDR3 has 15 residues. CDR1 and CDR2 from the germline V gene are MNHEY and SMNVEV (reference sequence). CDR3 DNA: TGTGCCAGCAGTTCGACTATTCTTGGATACAATGAGCAGTTCTTC. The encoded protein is CASSSTILGYNEQFF.

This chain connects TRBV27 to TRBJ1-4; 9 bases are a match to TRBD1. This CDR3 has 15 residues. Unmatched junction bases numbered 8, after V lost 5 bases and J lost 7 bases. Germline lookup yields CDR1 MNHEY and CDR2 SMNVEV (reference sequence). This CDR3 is CASSGSGTGSEKLFF. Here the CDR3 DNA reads TGTGCCAGCAGTGGCAGCGGGACAGGGTCTGAAAAACTGTTTTTT.

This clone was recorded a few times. CDR3 sequence reads: CASSYSGKSRTDTQYF. The DNA of the CDR3 is TGTGCCAGCAGTTACTCGGGCAAGTCACGCACAGATACGCAGTATTTT. The chain couples TRBV6-5 to TRBJ2-3; D is ambiguous. The germline V and J ends were trimmed by 0 bases and 1 base, with 11 bases remaining between them. Germline loops: CDR1 MNHEY, CDR2 SVGAGI. This CDR3 spans 16 amino acids.

For the CDR3, the DNA is TGTGCCAGTCGATCCAACTATGGCTACACCTTC. Translation: CASRSNYGYTF. The chain combines TRBV19 with TRBJ1-2; D not resolved. This CDR3 has 11 residues. CDR1 is LNHDA and CDR2 is SQIVND in the germline V gene (reference sequence). The V end lost 8 bases, the J end lost 2 bases, and 6 bases lay between the germline ends.

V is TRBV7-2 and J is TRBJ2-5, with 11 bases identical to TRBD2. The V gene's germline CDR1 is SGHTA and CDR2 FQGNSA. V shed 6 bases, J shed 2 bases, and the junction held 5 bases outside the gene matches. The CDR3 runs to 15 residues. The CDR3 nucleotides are TGTGCCAGCAGACTGGGACTAGCGGAGCAAGAGACCCAGTACTTC. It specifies CASRLGLAEQETQYF.

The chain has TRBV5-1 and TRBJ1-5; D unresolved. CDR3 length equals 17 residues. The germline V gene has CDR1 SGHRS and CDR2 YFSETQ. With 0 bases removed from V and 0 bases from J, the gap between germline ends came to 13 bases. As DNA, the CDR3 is TGCGCCAGCAGCTTGGCCCCCCGTGTAGGTAGCAATCAGCCCCAGCATTTT. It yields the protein CASSLAPRVGSNQPQHF.

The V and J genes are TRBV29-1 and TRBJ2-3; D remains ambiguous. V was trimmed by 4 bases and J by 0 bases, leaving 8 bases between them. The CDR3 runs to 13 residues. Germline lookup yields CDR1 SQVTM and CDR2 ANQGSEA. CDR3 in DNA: TGCAGCGTTGTGCCAGACAGCACAGATACGCAGTATTTT. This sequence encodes CSVVPDSTDTQYF.

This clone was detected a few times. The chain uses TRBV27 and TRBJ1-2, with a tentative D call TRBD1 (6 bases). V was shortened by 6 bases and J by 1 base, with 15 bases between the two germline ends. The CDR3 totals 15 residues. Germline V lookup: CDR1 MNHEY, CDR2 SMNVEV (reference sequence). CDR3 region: CASRLQGLVNYGYTF. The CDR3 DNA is TGTGCCAGCAGGCTACAGGGTCTAGTTAACTATGGCTACACCTTC.

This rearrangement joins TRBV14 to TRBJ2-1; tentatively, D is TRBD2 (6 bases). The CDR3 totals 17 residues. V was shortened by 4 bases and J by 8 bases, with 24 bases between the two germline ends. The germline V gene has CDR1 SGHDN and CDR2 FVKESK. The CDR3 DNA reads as TGTGCCAGCAGCCGACGGAAATGGAGCGGGCAGACCTATGAGCAGTTCTTC. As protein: CASSRRKWSGQTYEQFF.

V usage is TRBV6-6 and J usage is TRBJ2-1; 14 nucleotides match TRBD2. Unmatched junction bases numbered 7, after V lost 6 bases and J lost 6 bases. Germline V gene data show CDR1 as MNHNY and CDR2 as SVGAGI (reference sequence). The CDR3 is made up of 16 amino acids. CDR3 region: CASSTSGTSGSNEQFF. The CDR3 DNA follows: TGTGCCAGCAGCACGTCCGGGACTAGCGGGAGCAATGAGCAGTTCTTC.

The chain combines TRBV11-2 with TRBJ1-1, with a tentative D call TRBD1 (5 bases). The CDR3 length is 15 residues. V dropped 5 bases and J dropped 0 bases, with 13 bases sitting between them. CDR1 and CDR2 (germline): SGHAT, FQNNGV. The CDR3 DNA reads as TGTGCCAGCAGCCCACGACAGCTTATGAACACTGAAGCTTTCTTT. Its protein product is CASSPRQLMNTEAFF.

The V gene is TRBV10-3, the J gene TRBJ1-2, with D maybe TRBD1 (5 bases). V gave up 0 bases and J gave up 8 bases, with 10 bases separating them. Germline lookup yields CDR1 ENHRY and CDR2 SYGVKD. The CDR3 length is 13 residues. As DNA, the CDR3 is TGTGCCATCAGTGAGTCGTGGGGCGAAGGCTACACCTTC. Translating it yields CAISESWGEGYTF.